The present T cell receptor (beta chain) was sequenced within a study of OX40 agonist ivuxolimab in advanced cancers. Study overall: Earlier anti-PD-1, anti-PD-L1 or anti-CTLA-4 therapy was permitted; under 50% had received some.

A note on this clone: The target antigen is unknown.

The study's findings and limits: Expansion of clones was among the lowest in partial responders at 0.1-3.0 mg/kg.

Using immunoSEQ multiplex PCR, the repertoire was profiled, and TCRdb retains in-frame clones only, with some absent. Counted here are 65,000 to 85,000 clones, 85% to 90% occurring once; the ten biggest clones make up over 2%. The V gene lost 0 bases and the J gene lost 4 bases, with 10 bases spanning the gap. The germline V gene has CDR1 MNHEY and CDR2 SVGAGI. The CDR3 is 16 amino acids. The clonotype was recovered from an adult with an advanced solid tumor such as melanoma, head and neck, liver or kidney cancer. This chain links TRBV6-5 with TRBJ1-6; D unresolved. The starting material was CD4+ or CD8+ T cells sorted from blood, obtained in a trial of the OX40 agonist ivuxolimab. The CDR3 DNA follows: TGTGCCAGCAGTTACTCGATTGTACAGTATAATTCACCCCTCCACTTT. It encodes CASSYSIVQYNSPLHF.